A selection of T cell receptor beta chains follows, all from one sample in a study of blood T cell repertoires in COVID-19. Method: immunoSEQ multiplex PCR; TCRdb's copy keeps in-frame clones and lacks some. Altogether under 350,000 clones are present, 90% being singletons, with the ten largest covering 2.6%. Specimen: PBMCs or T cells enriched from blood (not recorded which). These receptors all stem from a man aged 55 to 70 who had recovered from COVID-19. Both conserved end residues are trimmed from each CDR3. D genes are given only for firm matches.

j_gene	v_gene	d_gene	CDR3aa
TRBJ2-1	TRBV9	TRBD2	ASSVVGGAPYNEQF
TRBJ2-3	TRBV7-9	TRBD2	ASSPRLAGVFTDTQY
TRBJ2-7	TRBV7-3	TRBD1	ASSLTGGKNYEQY
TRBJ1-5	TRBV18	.	ASSPVLDQPQH
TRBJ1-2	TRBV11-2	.	ASSLEGRGTPTTYYGYT
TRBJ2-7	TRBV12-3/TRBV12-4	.	ASSSGNSYEQY
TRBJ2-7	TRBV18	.	ASSPDGVGSEQY
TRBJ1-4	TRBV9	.	ASSVGVATNEKLF
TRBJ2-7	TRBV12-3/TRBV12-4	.	ASRSEAYEQY
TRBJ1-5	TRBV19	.	ASSKGTHNQPQH
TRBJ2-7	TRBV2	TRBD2	ASLRGGVGNSYEQY
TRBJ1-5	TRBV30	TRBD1	AWKGQYSNQPQH
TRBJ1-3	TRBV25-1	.	ASSAPGGPNFSGNTIY
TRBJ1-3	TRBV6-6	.	ASSYLTAGNTIY
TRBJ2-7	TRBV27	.	ASRGTVASYEQY
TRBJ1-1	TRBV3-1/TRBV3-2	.	ASSQVLATEAF
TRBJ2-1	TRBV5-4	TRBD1	ASSFQTGEAYNEQF
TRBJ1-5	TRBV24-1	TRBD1	ATSDTRTGGAGQPQH
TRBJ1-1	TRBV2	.	ASNGQWARAF
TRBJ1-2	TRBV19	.	ASTMTGSYGYT
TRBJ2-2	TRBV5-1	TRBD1	ASSWRQGNTGELF
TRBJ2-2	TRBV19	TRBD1	ASTRDSPQGTGELF
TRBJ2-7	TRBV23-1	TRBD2	ASRQLGTSGRMDCLEQY
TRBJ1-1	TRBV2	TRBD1	ASRIGQGRTEAF
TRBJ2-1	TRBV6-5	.	ASSYGGQGNEQF
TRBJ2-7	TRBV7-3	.	ASSSETRSPYEQY
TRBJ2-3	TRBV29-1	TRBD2	SVEDGSGGTDTQY